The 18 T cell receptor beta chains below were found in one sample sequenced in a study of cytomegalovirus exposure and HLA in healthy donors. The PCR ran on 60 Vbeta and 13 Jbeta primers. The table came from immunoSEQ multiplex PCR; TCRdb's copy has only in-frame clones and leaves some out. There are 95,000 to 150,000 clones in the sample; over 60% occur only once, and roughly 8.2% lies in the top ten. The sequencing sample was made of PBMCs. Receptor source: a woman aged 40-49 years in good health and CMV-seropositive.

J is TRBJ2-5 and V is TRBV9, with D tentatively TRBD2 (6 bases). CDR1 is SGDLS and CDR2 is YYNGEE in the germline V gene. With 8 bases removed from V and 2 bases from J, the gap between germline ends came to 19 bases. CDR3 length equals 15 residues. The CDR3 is CASGGYEGTQETQYF. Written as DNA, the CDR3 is TGTGCCAGTGGGGGGTATGAAGGTACGCAAGAGACCCAGTACTTC.

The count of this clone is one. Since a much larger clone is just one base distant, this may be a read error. CDR3: CASSTGYQPQHF. The CDR3 nucleotides read TGTGCCAGCAGCACAGGGTACCAGCCCCAGCATTTT. V gene TRBV7-9 combines with J gene TRBJ1-5; D is perhaps TRBD1 (6 bases). The V end was cut by 5 bases, the J end by 7 bases, with 9 bases between. The CDR3 is 12 amino acids. Germline-derived CDR1 and CDR2 are SEHNR and FQNEAQ (reference sequence).

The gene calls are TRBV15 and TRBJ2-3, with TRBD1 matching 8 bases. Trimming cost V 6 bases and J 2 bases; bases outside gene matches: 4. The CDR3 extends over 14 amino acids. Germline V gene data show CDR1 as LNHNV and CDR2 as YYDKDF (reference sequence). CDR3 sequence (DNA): TGTGCCACCAGTCTGGACAGGGCCACAGATACGCAGTATTTT. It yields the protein CATSLDRATDTQYF.

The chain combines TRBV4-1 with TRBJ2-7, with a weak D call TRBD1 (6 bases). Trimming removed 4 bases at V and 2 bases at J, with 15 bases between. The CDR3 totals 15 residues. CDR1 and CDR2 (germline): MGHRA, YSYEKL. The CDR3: CASSRTADRTYEQYF. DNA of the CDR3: TGCGCCAGCAGCCGGACCGCCGACAGGACCTACGAGCAGTACTTC.

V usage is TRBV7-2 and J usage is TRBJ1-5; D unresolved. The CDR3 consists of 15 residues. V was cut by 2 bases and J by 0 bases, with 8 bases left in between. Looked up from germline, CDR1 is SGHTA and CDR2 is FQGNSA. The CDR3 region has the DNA TGTGCCAGCAGCTTATCCGGGGATAGCAATCAGCCCCAGCATTTT. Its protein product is CASSLSGDSNQPQHF.

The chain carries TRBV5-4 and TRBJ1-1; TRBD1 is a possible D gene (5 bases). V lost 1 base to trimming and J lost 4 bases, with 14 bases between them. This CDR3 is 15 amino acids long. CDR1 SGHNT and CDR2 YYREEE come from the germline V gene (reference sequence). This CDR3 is CASSLLGGLGTEAFF. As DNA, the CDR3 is TGTGCCAGCAGCTTGTTGGGGGGACTGGGCACTGAAGCTTTCTTT.

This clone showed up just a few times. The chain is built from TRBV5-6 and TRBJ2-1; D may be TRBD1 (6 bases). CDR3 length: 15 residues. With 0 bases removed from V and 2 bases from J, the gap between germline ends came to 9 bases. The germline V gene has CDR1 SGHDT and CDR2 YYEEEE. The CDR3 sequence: CASSLGGGTYNEQFF. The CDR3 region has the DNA TGTGCCAGCAGCTTGGGAGGGGGAACCTACAATGAGCAGTTCTTC.

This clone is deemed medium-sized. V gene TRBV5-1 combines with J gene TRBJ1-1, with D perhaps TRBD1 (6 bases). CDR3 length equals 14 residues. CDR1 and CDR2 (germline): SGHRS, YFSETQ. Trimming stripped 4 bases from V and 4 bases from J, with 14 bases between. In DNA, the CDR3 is TGCGCCAGCAGCATGGAACAGGGAAGCACTGAAGCTTTCTTT. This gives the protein CASSMEQGSTEAFF.

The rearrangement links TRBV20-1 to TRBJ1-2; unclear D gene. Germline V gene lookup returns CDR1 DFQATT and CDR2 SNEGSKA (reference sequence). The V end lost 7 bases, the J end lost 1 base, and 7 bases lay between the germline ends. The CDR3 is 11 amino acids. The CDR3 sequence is CSGPSNYGYTF. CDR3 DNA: TGCAGTGGCCCGAGTAACTATGGCTACACCTTC.

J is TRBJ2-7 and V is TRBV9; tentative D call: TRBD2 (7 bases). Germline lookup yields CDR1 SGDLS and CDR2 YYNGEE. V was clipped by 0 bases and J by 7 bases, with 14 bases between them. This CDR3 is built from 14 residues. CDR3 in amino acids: CASSVGPGGQEQYF. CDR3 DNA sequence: TGTGCCAGCAGCGTAGGGCCCGGGGGGCAAGAGCAGTACTTC.

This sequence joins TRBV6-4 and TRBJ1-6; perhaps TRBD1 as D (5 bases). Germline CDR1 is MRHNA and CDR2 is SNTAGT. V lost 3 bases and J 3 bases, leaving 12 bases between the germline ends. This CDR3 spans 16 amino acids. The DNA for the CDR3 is TGTGCCAGCAGTGAGGTGACAGAAAACTATAATTCACCCCTCCACTTT. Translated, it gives CASSEVTENYNSPLHF.

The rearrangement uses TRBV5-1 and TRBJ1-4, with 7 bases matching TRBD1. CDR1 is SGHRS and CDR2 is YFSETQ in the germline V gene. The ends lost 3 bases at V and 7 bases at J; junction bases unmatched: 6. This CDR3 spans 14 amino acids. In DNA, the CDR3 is TGCGCCAGCAGCTCGGGACAGATCGGTGAAAAACTGTTTTTT. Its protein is CASSSGQIGEKLFF.

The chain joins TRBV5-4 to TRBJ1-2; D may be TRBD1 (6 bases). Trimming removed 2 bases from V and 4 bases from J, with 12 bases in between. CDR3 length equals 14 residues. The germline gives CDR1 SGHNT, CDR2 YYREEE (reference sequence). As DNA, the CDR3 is TGTGCCAGCAGCTTCCGACAGGCCACCTATGGCTACACCTTC. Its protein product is CASSFRQATYGYTF.

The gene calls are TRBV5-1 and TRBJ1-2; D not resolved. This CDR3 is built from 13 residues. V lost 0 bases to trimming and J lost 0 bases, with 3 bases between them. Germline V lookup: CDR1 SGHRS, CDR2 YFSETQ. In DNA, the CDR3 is TGCGCCAGCAGCTTGGGGCCTAACTATGGCTACACCTTC. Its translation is CASSLGPNYGYTF.

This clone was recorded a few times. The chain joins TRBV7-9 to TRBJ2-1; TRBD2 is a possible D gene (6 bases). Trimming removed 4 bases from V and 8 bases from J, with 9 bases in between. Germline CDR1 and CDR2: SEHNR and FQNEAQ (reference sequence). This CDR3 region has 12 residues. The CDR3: CASSYREYEQFF. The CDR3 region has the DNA TGTGCCAGCAGCTACCGGGAGTATGAGCAGTTCTTC.

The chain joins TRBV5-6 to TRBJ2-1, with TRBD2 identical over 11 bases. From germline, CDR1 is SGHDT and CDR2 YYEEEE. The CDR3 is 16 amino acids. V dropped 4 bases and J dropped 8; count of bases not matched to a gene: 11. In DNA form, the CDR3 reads TGTGCCAGCAGCCGTTTTAGCGGGGGGGCTAACGATGAGCAGTTCTTC. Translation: CASSRFSGGANDEQFF.

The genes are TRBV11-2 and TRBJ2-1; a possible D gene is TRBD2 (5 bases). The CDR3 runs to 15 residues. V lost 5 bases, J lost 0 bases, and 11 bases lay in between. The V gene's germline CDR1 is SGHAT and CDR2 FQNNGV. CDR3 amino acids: CASSRSGSSYNEQFF. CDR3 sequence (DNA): TGTGCCAGCAGCCGCAGCGGCAGCTCCTACAATGAGCAGTTCTTC. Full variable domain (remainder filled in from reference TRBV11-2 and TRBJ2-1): EAGVAQSPRYKIIEKRQSVAFWCNPISGHATLYWYQQILGQGPKLLIQFQNNGVVDDSQLPKDRFSAERLKGVDSTLKIQPAKLEDSAVYLCASSRSGSSYNEQFFGPGTRLTVL.

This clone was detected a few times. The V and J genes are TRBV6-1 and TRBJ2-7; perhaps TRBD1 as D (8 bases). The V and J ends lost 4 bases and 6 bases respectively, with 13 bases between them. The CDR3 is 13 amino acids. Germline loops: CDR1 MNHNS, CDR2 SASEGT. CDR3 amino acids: CASSVTGEGEQYF. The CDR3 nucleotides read TGTGCCAGCAGTGTGACAGGGGAGGGCGAGCAGTACTTC.